Listed below are T cell receptor beta chains from one sample, sequenced in a study of molecular identifiers for immune sequencing clone quantification. TCRdb re-derived calls from the PCR reads in MiXCR, one entry per CDR3 protein. The table has around 9,000 distinct CDR3 sequences, approximately 19% seen once. Sequenced input: naive CD8+ T cells from blood, with Jurkat cell RNA spiked in. These receptors all come from a human donor in good health. Some libraries in this study had Jurkat cell RNA spiked in. The conserved cysteine and the conserved F or W are not part of the CDR3 here. Fields, in order: D gene, V gene, CDR3 protein. D genes are given only for firm matches.

>-|TRBV20-1
SATTRRGPYTSQY
>-|TRBV3-2
ASSLSVLGTDTQY
>TRBD1|TRBV19
TSSSGDRGADTQY
>TRBD2|TRBV7-9
ASSIIPSGGVTDTQY
>-|TRBV27
ASSTDGEIYQEQY
>TRBD2|TRBV20-1
SADPGLAVYEQY
>-|TRBV19
ASSSPLSYSSGANVLT
>-|TRBV28
ASRTGTGSGYEQH
>-|TRBV25-1
ASSPVGEWREQY
>-|TRBV7-9
ASSLGFFSSSTDTQY
>TRBD1|TRBV12-5
ASGLDGTGVYEQF
>TRBD1|TRBV27
ASSLGQGVTEAF
>TRBD1|TRBV30
ACRQGDEATEAF
>TRBD1|TRBV9
ASSTGVGLLAYGYT
>TRBD1|TRBV2
ANTGFPGQGVIDTQY
>-|TRBV20-1
SARDVNWDEQY
>-|TRBV15
ATSTWGGRGTGELF
>-|TRBV5-3
ASSLVGGITDTQY
>-|TRBV7-2
ASSLEEAGSDTQY
>TRBD2|TRBV5-4
ASSRVAGGGETQH
>-|TRBV12-5
ASGLGRNYEQY
>TRBD1|TRBV2
ASSERTGGLNEQF
>-|TRBV10-3
AISESALSPKNIQY
>-|TRBV20-1
SARDWGGTGGRGYNEQF
>-|TRBV20-1
SARVATIRDTPYEQY
>TRBD2|TRBV6-2/TRBV6-3
ASSYSRSSGGTYEQY
>TRBD1|TRBV6-5
ASSDRGHSTDTQY